What follows are 18 T cell receptor beta chains derived from one specimen sequenced in a study of T cells in Graves' hyperthyroidism and ophthalmopathy. Regions amplified from RNA transcripts were the TCR beta CDR3 regions. First-round RT-PCR targeting the TCR CDR3 was performed with the HTBI primer set. MiXCR was run by TCRdb on the multiplex PCR reads, yielding one entry per CDR3 protein. The sample has some 570,000 distinct CDR3 sequences, 13% to 15% seen once. The sample taken for sequencing was blood. All receptors come from a woman under 30 with Graves' ophthalmopathy.

The V call is TRBV30, the J call TRBJ2-7; D tentatively fits TRBD1 or TRBD2 (5 bases each). The CDR3 contains 12 residues. V was trimmed by 0 bases and J by 4 bases, leaving 7 bases between them. Per germline, CDR1 GTSNPN and CDR2 SVGIG (reference sequence). CDR3 sequence reads: CAWSVWGYEQYF. For the CDR3, the DNA is TGTGCCTGGAGTGTATGGGGGTACGAGCAGTACTTC.

The rearrangement links TRBV19 to TRBJ1-4; maybe TRBD1 (5 bases). This CDR3 contains 13 residues. V was trimmed by 7 bases and J by 0 bases, leaving 6 bases between them. Per germline, CDR1 LNHDA and CDR2 SQIVND (reference sequence). CDR3 residues: CASKGPTNEKLFF. Written as DNA, the CDR3 is TGTGCCAGTAAGGGGCCAACTAATGAAAAACTGTTTTTT.

This clonotype was seen ten or more times. The rearrangement links TRBV7-8 to TRBJ2-2; D uncertain. Trimming removed 1 base at V and 0 bases at J, with 6 bases between. The CDR3 is 15 residues long. Looked up from germline, CDR1 is SGHVS and CDR2 is FQNEAQ. CDR3 residues: CASSLDRSNTGELFF. CDR3 DNA sequence: TGTGCCAGCAGCTTAGACAGATCGAACACCGGGGAGCTGTTTTTT.

This clonotype was recorded many times. The V call is TRBV5-5, the J call TRBJ2-7, with D unclear. Trimming removed 4 bases at V and 3 bases at J, with 14 bases between. Germline V gene sequence: CDR1 SGHKS, CDR2 YYEKEE (reference sequence). The CDR3 contains 14 residues. CDR3 DNA: TGTGCCAGCAGCCCACTGACGGACCACTACGAGCAGTACTTC. Translation gives CASSPLTDHYEQYF.

This clonotype was counted many times. This rearrangement joins TRBV5-1 to TRBJ1-1; perhaps TRBD1 as D (5 bases). CDR1 and CDR2 (germline): SGHRS, YFSETQ. The CDR3 extends over 13 amino acids. V was cut by 4 bases and J by 1 base, with 8 bases left in between. The DNA for the CDR3 is TGCGCCAGCAGCGCAGGACAGAACACTGAAGCTTTCTTT. Encoded protein: CASSAGQNTEAFF.

This clonotype showed up just once. The rearrangement links TRBV7-2 to TRBJ1-1; 9 nucleotides agree with TRBD1. The trim removed 8 bases at V and 6 bases at J, leaving 10 bases unmatched. The germline CDR1 and CDR2 sequences are SGHTA and FQGNSA. The CDR3 sequence is 14 residues long. The CDR3: CASEGTGPRPEAFF. The DNA of the CDR3 is TGTGCCAGCGAAGGGACAGGGCCCAGGCCTGAAGCTTTCTTT.

As to this clonotype: A read error may explain this, as a much larger clone is one base away. The chain employs TRBV11-3 and TRBJ2-1, with D tentatively TRBD2 (5 bases). The CDR3 loop spans 14 amino acids. The germline gives CDR1 SGHNT, CDR2 YENEEA. The CDR3 protein is CAGSYGSAYNEQFF. As DNA, the CDR3 is TGTGCCGGCAGCTACGGTAGCGCTTACAATGAGCAGTTCTTC.

This clonotype was counted at least ten times. This chain connects TRBV11-3 to TRBJ2-5; TRBD2 aligns across 7 bases. The V gene end was trimmed by 4 bases and the J gene end by 4 bases; junction bases not matched to a gene: 12. Germline CDR1 and CDR2: SGHNT and YENEEA. CDR3 length: 16 amino acids. CDR3 DNA sequence: TGTGCCAGCAGCTCCCCCCGGGCGGGGGAGGGAGAGACCCAGTACTTC. Its protein product is CASSSPRAGEGETQYF.

This clonotype appeared many times. The genes are TRBV6-1 and TRBJ2-5; 7 bases map to TRBD2. The CDR3 length is 16 residues. V was clipped by 5 bases and J by 3 bases; unmatched bases: 12. Germline-derived CDR1 and CDR2 are MNHNS and SASEGT. In DNA, the CDR3 is TGTGCCAGCAGTTATGACCCCGGGCTAGCGGAAGAGACCCAGTACTTC. It specifies CASSYDPGLAEETQYF.

Comment on this clonotype: A read error may be the cause here, since a much bigger clone is one base away. The chain recombines TRBV7-9 with TRBJ2-1; D may be TRBD2 (6 bases). V lost 8 bases to trimming and J lost 0 bases, with 11 bases between them. The CDR3 has 14 residues. CDR1 is SEHNR, CDR2 FQNEAQ, per germline (reference sequence). CDR3 sequence reads: CASHGGSSYNEQFF. DNA for the CDR3: TGTGCCAGCCATGGGGGGAGCTCCTACAATGAGCAGTTCTTC.

This clonotype appeared a few times. This chain links TRBV10-3 with TRBJ2-7; D may correspond to TRBD1 or TRBD2 (5 bases each). The CDR3 is made up of 15 amino acids. The V gene's germline CDR1 is ENHRY and CDR2 SYGVKD. The V end was cut by 5 bases, the J end by 0 bases, with 14 bases between. The CDR3 loop reads CAISSPGAHSYEQYF. CDR3 coding DNA: TGTGCCATCAGTTCGCCCGGGGCCCACTCCTACGAGCAGTACTTC.

This clonotype was seen many times. The chain has TRBV20-1 and TRBJ1-2; D is unclear. Trimming removed 5 bases at V and 4 bases at J, with 11 bases between. This CDR3 has 12 residues. In germline, CDR1 is DFQATT, CDR2 SNEGSKA (reference sequence). CDR3 sequence (DNA): TGCAGTGCTGGTGAGCCCGGCTATGGCTACACCTTC. Translation gives CSAGEPGYGYTF.

On this clonotype: This clone may be a read error of a much larger clone one base away. The CDR3 DNA reads as TGCAGCGTTGAGGGACAGGGGAACACTGAAGCTTTATTT. It translates to CSVEGQGNTEALF. The chain is built from TRBV29-1 and TRBJ1-1; 10 nucleotides line up with TRBD1. The CDR3 loop spans 13 amino acids. Germline-derived CDR1 and CDR2 are SQVTM and ANQGSEA.

This clonotype was observed at least ten times. The chain joins TRBV11-1 to TRBJ2-3; D not resolved. Germline CDR1 and CDR2: SGHAT and FQDESV (reference sequence). V lost 5 bases and J 2 bases, leaving 11 bases between the germline ends. This CDR3 is 14 amino acids long. The CDR3 region has the DNA TGTGCCAGCAGCGCCACGTCCTACACAGATACGCAGTATTTT. Translating gives CASSATSYTDTQYF.

There are many counts of this clonotype. The V and J genes are TRBV12-3 or TRBV12-4 and TRBJ2-3; D is possibly TRBD1 (5 bases). Deletions cut 1 base from V and 1 base from J, with 9 bases between. The CDR3 contains 15 residues. CDR3: CASSLGETGTDTQYF. DNA of the CDR3: TGTGCCAGCAGTTTAGGAGAGACAGGCACAGATACGCAGTATTTT.

The chain carries TRBV7-9 and TRBJ1-1; 11 bases fit TRBD1. Germline V CDR1 and CDR2: SEHNR, FQNEAQ (reference sequence). This CDR3 comprises 17 residues. The V and J ends lost 3 bases and 3 bases, in that order; junction bases with no gene match: 9. The CDR3 sequence is CASSLGTGGARHTEAFF. CDR3 bases: TGTGCCAGCAGCTTGGGGACAGGGGGGGCGCGGCACACTGAAGCTTTCTTT.

This clonotype was picked up many times. This chain joins TRBV9 and TRBJ1-1; D is possibly TRBD1 (6 bases). The CDR3 is 15 amino acids. Trimming took 4 bases from V and 3 from J, leaving 16 bases between them. Germline V lookup: CDR1 SGDLS, CDR2 YYNGEE. The CDR3 sequence is CASSPEGGLYTEAFF. The CDR3 region has the DNA TGTGCCAGCAGCCCCGAGGGGGGGCTTTACACTGAAGCTTTCTTT.

This clonotype was recorded at least ten times. The chain links TRBV5-1 to TRBJ1-2; TRBD1 agrees at 7 bases. Germline V CDR1 and CDR2: SGHRS, YFSETQ. The CDR3 totals 16 residues. Trimming took 0 bases from V and 8 from J; bases not matched to a gene: 13. Here the CDR3 DNA reads TGCGCCAGCAGCTTGGGACAGGGAAGAACCACGCAAGGCTACACCTTC. Translation: CASSLGQGRTTQGYTF.